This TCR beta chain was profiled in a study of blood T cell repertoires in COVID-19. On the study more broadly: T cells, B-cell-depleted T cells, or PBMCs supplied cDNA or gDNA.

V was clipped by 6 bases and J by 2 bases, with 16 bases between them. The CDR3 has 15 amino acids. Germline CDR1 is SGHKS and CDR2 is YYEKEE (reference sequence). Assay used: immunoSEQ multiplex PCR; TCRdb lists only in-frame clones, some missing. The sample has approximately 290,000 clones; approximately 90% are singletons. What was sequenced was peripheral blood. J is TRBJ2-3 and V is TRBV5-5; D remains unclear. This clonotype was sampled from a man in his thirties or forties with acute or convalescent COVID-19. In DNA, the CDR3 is TGTGCCAGCACCCCTTTGGTGGCTTTCACAGATACGCAGTATTTT. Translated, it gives CASTPLVAFTDTQYF.